This T cell receptor beta chain was documented in a study of beta chain features in type 1 diabetes. On the study more broadly: In age, gender and cell yields, patients were similar to healthy donors.

Every isolated RNA sample was fully reverse transcribed, so sequencing captured expressed TCRB transcripts. Measured with immunoSEQ multiplex PCR; TCRdb has only the in-frame clones, and not every one. Altogether 15,000 or so clones are present, almost 70% being singletons, with the ten largest covering over 2%. Between the trimmed V and J ends, which lost 1 base and 11 bases, there was a span of 17 bases. The germline V gene has CDR1 MNHNS and CDR2 SASEGT. The CDR3 contains 14 residues. Regarding the study as a whole: In every one of the four CD4+ subsets, TCRB CDR3s were moderately but significantly shorter in Type 1 diabetes patients.

About this clone itself: What it binds is unknown.

The chain uses TRBV6-1 and TRBJ1-1, with a tentative D call TRBD1 (5 bases). Sequenced sample: Tregs from blood. The source is a man aged 25-40 years with type 1 diabetes. The CDR3 spells CASSEDGWWGGAFF. CDR3 nucleotides: TGTGCCAGCAGTGAAGACGGTTGGTGGGGGGGGGCTTTCTTT.